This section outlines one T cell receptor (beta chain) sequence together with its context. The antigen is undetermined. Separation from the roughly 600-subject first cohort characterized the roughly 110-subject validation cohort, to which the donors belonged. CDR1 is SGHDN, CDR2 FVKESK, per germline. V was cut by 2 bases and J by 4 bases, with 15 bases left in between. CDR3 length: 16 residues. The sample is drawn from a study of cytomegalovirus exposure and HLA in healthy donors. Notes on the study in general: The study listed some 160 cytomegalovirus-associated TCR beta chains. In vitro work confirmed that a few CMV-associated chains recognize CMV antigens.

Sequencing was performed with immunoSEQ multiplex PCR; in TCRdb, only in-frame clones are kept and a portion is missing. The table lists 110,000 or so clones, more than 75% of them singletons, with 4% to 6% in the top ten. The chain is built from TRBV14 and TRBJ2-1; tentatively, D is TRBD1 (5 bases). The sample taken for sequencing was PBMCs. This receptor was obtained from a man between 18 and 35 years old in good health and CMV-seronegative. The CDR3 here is CASSQLPRQGYNEQFF. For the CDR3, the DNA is TGTGCCAGCAGCCAACTTCCACGGCAGGGTTACAATGAGCAGTTCTTC.